This T cell receptor (beta chain) emerged from a study of blood T cells in healthy people across ages. The study's findings and limits: Roughly linear age-related decline in beta diversity appeared, significant by age about 40.

As for this clonotype: Its cognate antigen is unknown.

The CDR3 covers 17 residues. With V trimmed by 4 bases and J by 2 bases, 8 bases remained unmatched. Germline V lookup: CDR1 SGHNT, CDR2 YYREEE (reference sequence). A second PCR of roughly 7 to 11 cycles used a sample-barcoded 5' primer and a J-beta primer mix. The template-switch adaptor, which had 12 random nucleotides, put a tag on each cDNA molecule. One entry per CDR3 protein results from TCRdb running MiXCR on the 5' RACE reads. The sample yields about 780,000 distinct CDR3 sequences, around 45% seen once. The TCR originated in an older man in good health. The genes are TRBV5-4 and TRBJ2-3; TRBD2 matches 12 bases. The sequencing sample was made of blood. CDR3 sequence (DNA): TGTGCCAGCAGCCGCAAACTAGCGGGAGGACCCACAGATACGCAGTATTTT. Protein sequence: CASSRKLAGGPTDTQYF.